These 11 T cell receptor beta chains originate from one sample sequenced in a study of T cell responses to AZD1222 COVID-19 vaccine. Produced via immunoSEQ multiplex PCR; TCRdb's table is partial and in-frame only. This sample yields under 200,000 clones, of which more than 75% are seen a single time; roughly a quarter belongs to the top ten. Material: peripheral blood, obtained 28 days after the second AZD1222 dose. These receptor sequences come from an adult who received the AZD1222 COVID-19 vaccine.

This clone was picked up one time. V gene TRBV6-5 combines with J gene TRBJ1-5; tentative D call: TRBD1 (5 bases). Trimming stripped 5 bases from V and 0 bases from J, with 11 bases between. The CDR3 is made up of 15 amino acids. CDR1 and CDR2 from the germline V gene are MNHEY and SVGAGI. Here the CDR3 reads CASSQTRDSNQPQHF. DNA for the CDR3: TGTGCCAGCAGTCAAACCAGGGATAGCAATCAGCCCCAGCATTTT.

The chain has TRBV6-1 and TRBJ1-3; D gene uncertain. The CDR3 is 17 amino acids. Looked up from germline, CDR1 is MNHNS and CDR2 is SASEGT. V dropped 0 bases and J dropped 4 bases, with 16 bases sitting between them. CDR3 sequence: CASSEALRLGSGNTIYF. CDR3 DNA: TGTGCCAGCAGTGAAGCGCTAAGGCTGGGTTCGGGAAACACCATATATTTT.

The chain has TRBV30 and TRBJ2-7, with a possible D match to TRBD1 (5 bases). Germline lookup yields CDR1 GTSNPN and CDR2 SVGIG (reference sequence). The CDR3 is 15 amino acids. Trimming left V 5 bases short and J 1 base short, with 18 bases between. This CDR3 reads CAWAFGADHSYEQYF. Written as DNA, the CDR3 is TGTGCCTGGGCTTTTGGGGCAGACCATTCCTACGAGCAGTACTTC. The whole variable domain, filled in from reference TRBV30 and TRBJ2-7, reads SQTIHQWPATLVQPVGSPLSLECTVEGTSNPNLYWYRQAAGRGLQLLFYSVGIGQISSEVPQNLSASRPQDRQFILSSKKLLLSDSGFYLCAWAFGADHSYEQYFGPGTRLTVT.

The chain recombines TRBV5-1 with TRBJ1-5; no reliable D call. Germline CDR1 reads SGHRS; CDR2 reads YFSETQ. CDR3 length equals 14 residues. V gave up 4 bases and J gave up 7 bases, with 15 bases separating them. CDR3 bases: TGCGCCAGCAGCCCCGGGTCCCGGGAGCAGCCCCAGCATTTT. The encoded protein is CASSPGSREQPQHF.

The chain employs TRBV19 and TRBJ2-7; 8 bases align to TRBD2. With 1 base clipped from V and 3 bases from J, the junction kept 11 bases outside the gene matches. There are 17 residues in the CDR3. Germline loops: CDR1 LNHDA, CDR2 SQIVND (reference sequence). CDR3 residues: CASSIVTSAGGNYEQYF. The CDR3 DNA sequence: TGTGCCAGTAGTATAGTCACTTCCGCGGGAGGTAACTACGAGCAGTACTTC.

This rearrangement joins TRBV28 to TRBJ2-7; D is uncertain. Germline V CDR1 and CDR2: MDHEN, SYDVKM. The germline V and J ends were trimmed by 6 bases and 4 bases, with 7 bases remaining between them. CDR3 length: 11 amino acids. The CDR3 sequence: CASSSAYEQYF. CDR3 coding DNA: TGTGCCAGCAGCTCCGCTTACGAGCAGTACTTC. Complete variable domain (other parts from reference TRBV28 and TRBJ2-7): DVKVTQSSRYLVKRTGEKVFLECVQDMDHENMFWYRQDPGLGLRLIYFSYDVKMKEKGDIPEGYSVSREKKERFSLILESASTNQTSMYLCASSSAYEQYFGPGTRLTVT.

This clone was observed a handful of times. The chain recombines TRBV4-2 with TRBJ2-7, with TRBD1 as a possible D gene (5 bases). This CDR3 is 15 amino acids long. Germline V gene data show CDR1 as LGHNA and CDR2 as YNFKEQ. The V end was cut by 4 bases, the J end by 2 bases, with 15 bases between. The CDR3 nucleotides read TGTGCCAGCAGCCCCGGACAAATGGCCCCCTACGAGCAGTACTTC. It specifies CASSPGQMAPYEQYF.

This sequence joins TRBV14 and TRBJ2-5; D gene uncertain. Deletions cut 0 bases from V and 0 bases from J, with 11 bases between. CDR3 length: 16 amino acids. The germline CDR1 and CDR2 sequences are SGHDN and FVKESK. CDR3 DNA: TGTGCCAGCAGCCAAGAACGATCACGGTACCAAGAGACCCAGTACTTC. Protein: CASSQERSRYQETQYF.

CDR3 sequence reads: CASSYRDRSNQPQHF. CDR3 nucleotide sequence: TGTGCCAGCAGTTACCGGGACAGGAGTAATCAGCCCCAGCATTTT. The V call is TRBV28, the J call TRBJ1-5; 8 nucleotides line up with TRBD1. After removal of 4 bases from V and 4 bases from J, the junction contained 6 bases not matched to a gene. The CDR3 is 15 residues long. Germline V CDR1 and CDR2: MDHEN, SYDVKM.

This chain joins TRBV4-3 and TRBJ2-7, with D maybe TRBD1 (6 bases). Trimming cost V 1 base and J 1 base, with 11 bases left between them. This CDR3 has 15 amino acids. Germline CDR1 and CDR2: LGHNA and YSLEER. In nucleotides, the CDR3 is TGCGCCAGCAGCCAAGTGGCAGGGGCTTCCTACGAGCAGTACTTC. Encoded protein: CASSQVAGASYEQYF.

The table lists this clone with a count of one. This chain joins TRBV21-1 and TRBJ1-2; TRBD1, the table's D call, lacks a check against the DNA. TRBV21-1 is designated a pseudogene. This CDR3 has 14 residues. CDR3 in amino acids: CASSKGTANYGYTF. As DNA, the CDR3 is TGTGCCAGCAGCAAAGGGACAGCTAACTATGGCTACACCTTC.